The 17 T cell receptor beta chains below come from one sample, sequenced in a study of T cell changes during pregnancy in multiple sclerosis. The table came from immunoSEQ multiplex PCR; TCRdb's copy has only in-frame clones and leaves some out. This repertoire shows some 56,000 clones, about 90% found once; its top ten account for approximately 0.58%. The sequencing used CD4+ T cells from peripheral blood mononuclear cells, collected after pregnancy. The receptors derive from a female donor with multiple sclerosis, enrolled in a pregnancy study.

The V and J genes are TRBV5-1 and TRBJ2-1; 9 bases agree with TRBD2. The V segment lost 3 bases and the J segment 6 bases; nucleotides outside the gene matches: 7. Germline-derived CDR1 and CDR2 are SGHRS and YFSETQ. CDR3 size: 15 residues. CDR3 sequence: CASSYVAGVTNEQFF. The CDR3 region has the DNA TGCGCCAGCAGCTATGTAGCGGGGGTTACCAATGAGCAGTTCTTC.

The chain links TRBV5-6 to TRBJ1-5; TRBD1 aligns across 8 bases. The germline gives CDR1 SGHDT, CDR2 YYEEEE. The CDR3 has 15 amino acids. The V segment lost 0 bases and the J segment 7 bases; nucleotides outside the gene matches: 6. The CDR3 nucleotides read TGTGCCAGCAGCTTGGCGCCAGGGGGCGTACAGCCCCAGCATTTT. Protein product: CASSLAPGGVQPQHF.

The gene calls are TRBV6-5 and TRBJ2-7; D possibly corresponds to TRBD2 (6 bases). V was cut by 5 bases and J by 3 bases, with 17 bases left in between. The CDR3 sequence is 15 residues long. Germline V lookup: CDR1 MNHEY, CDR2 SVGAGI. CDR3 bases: TGTGCCAGCAGTCGGGAACTAGCCGCTCACTACGAGCAGTACTTC. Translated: CASSRELAAHYEQYF.

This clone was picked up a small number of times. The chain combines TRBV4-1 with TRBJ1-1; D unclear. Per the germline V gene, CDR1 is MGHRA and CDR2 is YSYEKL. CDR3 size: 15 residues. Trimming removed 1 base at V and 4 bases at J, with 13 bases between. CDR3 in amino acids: CASSQGEHQGTEAFF. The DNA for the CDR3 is TGCGCCAGCAGCCAAGGGGAGCACCAAGGCACTGAAGCTTTCTTT.

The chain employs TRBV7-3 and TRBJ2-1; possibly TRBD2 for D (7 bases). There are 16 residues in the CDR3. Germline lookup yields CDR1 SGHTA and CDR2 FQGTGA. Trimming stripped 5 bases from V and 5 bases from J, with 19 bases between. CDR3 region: CASSLYPGGFNNEQFF. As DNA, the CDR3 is TGTGCCAGCAGCCTCTATCCGGGGGGCTTCAACAATGAGCAGTTCTTC.

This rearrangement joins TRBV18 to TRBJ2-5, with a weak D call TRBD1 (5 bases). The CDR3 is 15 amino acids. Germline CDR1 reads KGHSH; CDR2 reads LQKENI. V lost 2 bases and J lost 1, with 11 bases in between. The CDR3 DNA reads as TGTGCCAGCTCACCATCGACAGTAATCCAAGAGACCCAGTACTTC. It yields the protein CASSPSTVIQETQYF. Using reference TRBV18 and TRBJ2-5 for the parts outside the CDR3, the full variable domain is NAGVMQNPRHLVRRRGQEARLRCSPMKGHSHVYWYRQLPEEGLKFMVYLQKENIIDESGMPKERFSAEFPKEGPSILRIQQVVRGDSAAYFCASSPSTVIQETQYFGPGTRLLVL.

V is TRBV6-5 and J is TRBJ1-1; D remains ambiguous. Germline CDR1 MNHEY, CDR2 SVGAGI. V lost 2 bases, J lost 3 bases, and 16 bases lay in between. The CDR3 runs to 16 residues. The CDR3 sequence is CASSYLDSRKHTEAFF. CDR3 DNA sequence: TGTGCCAGCAGTTACCTGGACTCACGTAAGCACACTGAAGCTTTCTTT.

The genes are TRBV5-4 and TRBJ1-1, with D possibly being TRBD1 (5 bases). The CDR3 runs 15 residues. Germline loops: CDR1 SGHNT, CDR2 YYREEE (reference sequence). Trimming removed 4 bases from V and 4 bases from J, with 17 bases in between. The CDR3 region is CASSPGPGEGTEAFF. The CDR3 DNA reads TGTGCCAGCAGCCCTGGTCCGGGGGAGGGCACTGAAGCTTTCTTT.

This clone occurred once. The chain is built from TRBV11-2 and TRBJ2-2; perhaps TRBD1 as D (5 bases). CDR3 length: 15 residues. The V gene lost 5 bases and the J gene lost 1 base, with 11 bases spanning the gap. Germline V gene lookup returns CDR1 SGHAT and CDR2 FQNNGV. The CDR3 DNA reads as TGTGCCAGCAGCGCAGGGTATAGGAACACCGGGGAGCTGTTTTTT. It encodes CASSAGYRNTGELFF. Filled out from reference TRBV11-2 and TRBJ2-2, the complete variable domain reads EAGVAQSPRYKIIEKRQSVAFWCNPISGHATLYWYQQILGQGPKLLIQFQNNGVVDDSQLPKDRFSAERLKGVDSTLKIQPAKLEDSAVYLCASSAGYRNTGELFFGEGSRLTVL.

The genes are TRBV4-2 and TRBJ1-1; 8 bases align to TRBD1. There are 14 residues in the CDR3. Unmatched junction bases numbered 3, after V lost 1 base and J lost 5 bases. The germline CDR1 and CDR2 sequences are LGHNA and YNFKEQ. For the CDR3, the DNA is TGTGCCAGCAGCCAAGGCAGGGGGCAAACTGAAGCTTTCTTT. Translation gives CASSQGRGQTEAFF.

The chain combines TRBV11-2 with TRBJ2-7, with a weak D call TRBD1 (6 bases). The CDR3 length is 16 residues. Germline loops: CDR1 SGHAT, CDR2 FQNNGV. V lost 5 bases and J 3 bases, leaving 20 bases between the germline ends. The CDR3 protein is CASSHLGQGLNYEQYF. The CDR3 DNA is TGTGCCAGCAGCCACCTTGGGCAGGGGCTTAACTACGAGCAGTACTTC.

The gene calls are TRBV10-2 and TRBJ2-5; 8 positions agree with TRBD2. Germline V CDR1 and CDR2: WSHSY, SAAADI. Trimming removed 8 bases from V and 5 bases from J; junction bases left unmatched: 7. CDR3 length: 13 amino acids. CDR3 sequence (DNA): TGCGCCAGCGTACGGGGGGGCCTTGAGACCCAGTACTTC. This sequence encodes CASVRGGLETQYF.

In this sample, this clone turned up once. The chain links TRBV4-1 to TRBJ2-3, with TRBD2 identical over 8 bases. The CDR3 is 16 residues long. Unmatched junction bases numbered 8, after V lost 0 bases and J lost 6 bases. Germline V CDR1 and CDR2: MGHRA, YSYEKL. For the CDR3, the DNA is TGCGCCAGCAGCCAAGATTGGGGGCGGGGGGCGGATACGCAGTATTTT. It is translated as CASSQDWGRGADTQYF.

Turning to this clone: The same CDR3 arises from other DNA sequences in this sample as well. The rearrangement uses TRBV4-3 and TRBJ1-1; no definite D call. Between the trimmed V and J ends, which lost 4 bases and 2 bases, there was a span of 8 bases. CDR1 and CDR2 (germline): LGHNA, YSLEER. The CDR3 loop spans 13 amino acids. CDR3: CASSRALNTEAFF. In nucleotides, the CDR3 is TGCGCCAGCAGCCGAGCCCTCAACACTGAAGCTTTCTTT.

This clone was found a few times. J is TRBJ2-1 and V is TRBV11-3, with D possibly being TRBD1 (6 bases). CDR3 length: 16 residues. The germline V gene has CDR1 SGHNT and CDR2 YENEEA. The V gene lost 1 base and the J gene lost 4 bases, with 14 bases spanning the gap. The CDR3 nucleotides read TGTGCCAGCAGCTTAGGACCTCCAGGGGTATACAATGAGCAGTTCTTC. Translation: CASSLGPPGVYNEQFF.

The DNA of the CDR3 is TGTGCCAGCAGCCCCCGGAGGGGGCAGTCAGATACGCAGTATTTT. It codes for CASSPRRGQSDTQYF. The chain couples TRBV6-5 to TRBJ2-3; a possible D gene is TRBD1 (7 bases). CDR1 and CDR2 (germline): MNHEY, SVGAGI. Trimming removed 6 bases from V and 4 bases from J, with 17 bases in between. This CDR3 comprises 15 residues.

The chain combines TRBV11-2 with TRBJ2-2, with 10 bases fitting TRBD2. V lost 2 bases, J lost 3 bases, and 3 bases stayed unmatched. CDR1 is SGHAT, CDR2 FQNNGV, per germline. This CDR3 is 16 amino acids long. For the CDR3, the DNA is TGTGCCAGCAGCTTACTAGCGGGGGCACACACCGGGGAGCTGTTTTTT. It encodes CASSLLAGAHTGELFF. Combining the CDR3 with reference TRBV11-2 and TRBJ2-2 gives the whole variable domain EAGVAQSPRYKIIEKRQSVAFWCNPISGHATLYWYQQILGQGPKLLIQFQNNGVVDDSQLPKDRFSAERLKGVDSTLKIQPAKLEDSAVYLCASSLLAGAHTGELFFGEGSRLTVL.